The 5 T cell receptor beta chains listed next were all sequenced from one sample in a study of OX40 agonist ivuxolimab in advanced cancers. Method: immunoSEQ multiplex PCR; TCRdb's copy keeps in-frame clones and lacks some. The data show 90,000 to 100,000 clones, 75% to 90% seen once. Sequencing was performed on CD4+ or CD8+ T cells sorted from blood, taken in a trial of the OX40 agonist ivuxolimab. These receptors all stem from an adult with an advanced solid tumor such as melanoma, head and neck, liver or kidney cancer.

The count of this clone is one. The gene calls are TRBV27 and TRBJ1-2, with D perhaps TRBD1 (6 bases). Germline V gene data show CDR1 as MNHEY and CDR2 as SMNVEV (reference sequence). The CDR3 loop spans 13 amino acids. V gave up 3 bases and J gave up 6 bases, with 11 bases separating them. CDR3 protein: CASSFRGANGYTF. Here the CDR3 DNA reads TGTGCCAGCAGTTTCCGGGGGGCGAATGGCTACACCTTC.

The CDR3 loop reads CASRPLAVNSYEQYF. For the CDR3, the DNA is TGTGCCAGCAGACCGCTAGCGGTAAACTCCTACGAGCAGTACTTC. The chain joins TRBV6-5 to TRBJ2-7; 7 bases align to TRBD2. Germline V lookup: CDR1 MNHEY, CDR2 SVGAGI. The V gene end was trimmed by 6 bases and the J gene end by 0 bases; junction bases not matched to a gene: 8. This CDR3 is built from 15 residues.

This chain connects TRBV5-6 to TRBJ2-1; possible D gene TRBD2, 5 bases. V was shortened by 4 bases and J by 1 base, with 15 bases between the two germline ends. The CDR3 is 16 residues long. Germline assignment: CDR1 SGHDT and CDR2 YYEEEE. In DNA, the CDR3 is TGTGCCAGCAGCGGGAGCGGACTCGGATCCTACAATGAGCAGTTCTTC. Translation gives CASSGSGLGSYNEQFF. Looking up the rest from reference TRBV5-6 and TRBJ2-1 gives the full variable domain: DAGVTQSPTHLIKTRGQQVTLRCSPKSGHDTVSWYQQALGQGPQFIFQYYEEEERQRGNFPDRFSGHQFPNYSSELNVNALLLGDSALYLCASSGSGLGSYNEQFFGPGTRLTVL.

The chain combines TRBV19 with TRBJ2-1; the match to TRBD1 covers 9 bases. This CDR3 has 13 amino acids. J gave up 8 bases and V 7 bases, and 6 bases lay outside the gene matches. Germline assignment: CDR1 LNHDA and CDR2 SQIVND (reference sequence). CDR3 protein: CASTKGQGDEQFF. The CDR3 DNA sequence: TGTGCCAGTACCAAGGGACAGGGAGATGAGCAGTTCTTC.

The count of this clone is one. V usage is TRBV5-1 and J usage is TRBJ1-4; the D gene is possibly TRBD1 (5 bases). Germline CDR1 and CDR2: SGHRS and YFSETQ. V lost 2 bases and J lost 3, with 11 bases in between. The CDR3 extends over 15 amino acids. The CDR3 DNA follows: TGCGCCAGCAGCTTCCTCGACAGTCCTAATGAAAAACTGTTTTTT. Translating gives CASSFLDSPNEKLFF.